A single sample is the source of the 22 T cell receptor beta chains below, sequenced in a study of molecular identifiers for immune sequencing clone quantification. In TCRdb, the PCR reads were re-called with MiXCR into one record per CDR3 protein. The profile shows about 70,000 distinct CDR3 sequences, about 18% of them singletons. The material sequenced was naive CD8+ T cells from blood, with Jurkat cell RNA spiked in. Subset reported: FACS-sorted CD8+CD4-CCR7+CD45RA+ naive T cells. All receptors come from a human donor in good health. Some libraries in this study had Jurkat cell RNA spiked in.

This clonotype was observed at least ten times. V gene TRBV24-1 combines with J gene TRBJ2-1; unclear D gene. V was shortened by 5 bases and J by 0 bases, with 16 bases between the two germline ends. The CDR3 extends over 17 amino acids. The V gene's germline CDR1 is KGHDR and CDR2 SFDVKD. CDR3 region: CATSGKGLWTSYNEQFF. The CDR3 DNA reads TGTGCCACCAGTGGGAAAGGTTTGTGGACCTCCTACAATGAGCAGTTCTTC.

The sample holds a few counts of this clonotype. The gene calls are TRBV7-9 and TRBJ2-7; TRBD1 is a possible D gene (5 bases). The V gene's germline CDR1 is SEHNR and CDR2 FQNEAQ (reference sequence). This CDR3 has 12 residues. Trimming left V 2 bases short and J 6 bases short, with 8 bases between. The CDR3 DNA is TGTGCCAGCAGCTTACCCCAGGGCGAGCAGTACTTC. Residues: CASSLPQGEQYF.

Only a few counts were recorded for this clonotype. A much larger clone sits a single nucleotide away, making a read error possible. The CDR3 nucleotides are TGCGCCAGCAGCCAAGTGAAGGGCTACGAGCAGTACTTC. Translated: CASSQVKGYEQYF. V and J are TRBV4-1 and TRBJ2-7; D is unresolved. V lost 1 base and J 3 bases, leaving 7 bases between the germline ends. Germline V gives CDR1 MGHRA, CDR2 YSYEKL. This CDR3 spans 13 amino acids.

The chain links TRBV14 to TRBJ2-7; the D gene is possibly TRBD2 (6 bases). The germline gives CDR1 SGHDN, CDR2 FVKESK. CDR3 length: 14 residues. V lost 1 base to trimming and J lost 5 bases, with 12 bases between them. The CDR3 reads CASSQGRGGNEQYF. In DNA, the CDR3 is TGTGCCAGCAGCCAAGGAAGGGGAGGCAACGAGCAGTACTTC.

In its sample, this clonotype was seen a few times. This clone may be a read error of a much larger clone one base away. V usage is TRBV7-9 and J usage is TRBJ2-3; the D call may be TRBD1 or TRBD2 (6 bases each). This CDR3 spans 15 amino acids. Germline V gene sequence: CDR1 SEHNR, CDR2 FQNEAQ (reference sequence). CDR3 sequence: CASSLALGGTGTQYF. Written as DNA, the CDR3 is TGTGCCAGCAGCTTAGCGCTCGGGGGCACAGGTACGCAGTATTTT.

There are many counts of this clonotype. This chain links TRBV7-9 with TRBJ1-3, with D uncertain. The V gene lost 1 base and the J gene lost 2 bases, with 15 bases spanning the gap. Germline V gene lookup returns CDR1 SEHNR and CDR2 FQNEAQ (reference sequence). The CDR3 runs 17 residues. The CDR3 region is CASSLVLGEKTGNTIYF. The CDR3 DNA reads TGTGCCAGCAGCTTAGTGCTGGGAGAGAAGACTGGAAACACCATATATTTT.

There are many counts of this clonotype. The chain employs TRBV20-1 and TRBJ1-1; TRBD1 is a possible D gene (5 bases). The germline V gene has CDR1 DFQATT and CDR2 SNEGSKA (reference sequence). The CDR3 has 15 residues. The germline V and J ends were trimmed by 5 bases and 0 bases, with 16 bases remaining between them. The CDR3 reads CSAPLTGGLNTEAFF. The CDR3 DNA reads TGCAGTGCTCCGCTAACTGGGGGGTTGAACACTGAAGCTTTCTTT.

The sample holds many counts of this clonotype. V usage is TRBV28 and J usage is TRBJ2-7; D may correspond to TRBD1 or TRBD2 (5 bases each). V dropped 6 bases and J dropped 7 bases, with 19 bases sitting between them. Per germline, CDR1 MDHEN and CDR2 SYDVKM. The CDR3 runs to 14 residues. The CDR3 spells CASSSRPSGSEQYF. The CDR3 nucleotides read TGTGCCAGCAGCTCCAGGCCCTCAGGGAGTGAGCAGTACTTC. The full variable domain, completed using reference TRBV28 and TRBJ2-7, is DVKVTQSSRYLVKRTGEKVFLECVQDMDHENMFWYRQDPGLGLRLIYFSYDVKMKEKGDIPEGYSVSREKKERFSLILESASTNQTSMYLCASSSRPSGSEQYFGPGTRLTVT.

This clonotype has more than one count but fewer than ten. J is TRBJ2-1 and V is TRBV4-3, with 10 bases identical to TRBD2. The CDR3 extends over 16 amino acids. Germline V lookup: CDR1 LGHNA, CDR2 YSLEER. After removal of 1 base from V and 3 bases from J, the junction contained 3 bases not matched to a gene. The CDR3 here is CASSQGVAGGYNEQFF. The CDR3 nucleotides read TGCGCCAGCAGCCAAGGCGTAGCGGGAGGCTACAATGAGCAGTTCTTC.

This clonotype has only a few counts. An end of the junction differs from the germline gene, which may be a read error. The chain couples TRBV7-2 to TRBJ2-5; maybe TRBD1 (6 bases). CDR3 length equals 11 residues. Germline CDR1 SGHTA, CDR2 FQGNSA. CDR3 nucleotide sequence: TGTGCCGGCATAGAGGGGGAGACTCAGTACTTC. This translates into CAGIEGETQYF.

Ten or more counts support this clonotype. This chain connects TRBV7-6 to TRBJ2-7, with D perhaps matching TRBD1 (6 bases). The CDR3 is 12 amino acids. Trimming pared 8 bases from V and 6 bases from J, leaving 14 bases between. From germline, CDR1 is SGHVS and CDR2 FNYEAQ. The chain's CDR3 is CASARKGGEQYF. The CDR3, as DNA: TGTGCCAGCGCCCGGAAAGGGGGCGAGCAGTACTTC.

J is TRBJ2-1 and V is TRBV6-2 or TRBV6-3; possibly TRBD2 for D (6 bases). The germline V and J ends were trimmed by 4 bases and 6 bases, with 16 bases remaining between them. Germline values: CDR1 MNHEY, CDR2 SVGEGT. This CDR3 has 15 residues. CDR3 loop: CASSSGLSGGNEQFF. CDR3 nucleotide sequence: TGTGCCAGCAGTTCCGGACTCTCCGGGGGCAATGAGCAGTTCTTC.

The chain is built from TRBV5-1 and TRBJ2-7, with D perhaps matching TRBD1 (6 bases). The CDR3 runs to 16 residues. V shed 1 base and J shed 2 bases, with 16 bases lying between them. The germline CDR1 and CDR2 sequences are SGHRS and YFSETQ. The CDR3 here is CASSLSRDKFTYEQYF. As DNA, the CDR3 is TGCGCCAGCAGCTTGTCCCGGGACAAGTTTACCTACGAGCAGTACTTC.

Only a few counts were recorded for this clonotype. DNA for the CDR3: TGTGCCAGCAGCTTTCCTGGGTCCTACAATGAGCAGTTCTTC. It is translated as CASSFPGSYNEQFF. The chain uses TRBV5-6 and TRBJ2-1; D gene unclear. V gave up 2 bases and J gave up 1 base, with 7 bases separating them. The length of the CDR3 is 14 residues. Germline CDR1 and CDR2: SGHDT and YYEEEE.

This clonotype was counted at least ten times. The chain combines TRBV27 with TRBJ1-5; TRBD1 might be the D (5 bases). Trimming stripped 2 bases from V and 7 bases from J, with 12 bases between. The CDR3 loop spans 14 amino acids. Germline values: CDR1 MNHEY, CDR2 SMNVEV (reference sequence). Here the CDR3 DNA reads TGTGCCAGCAGTTTAGGGGCCGGCGGGCAGCCCCAGCATTTT. As protein: CASSLGAGGQPQHF.

Remarks on this clonotype: With a much larger clone just one base away, this may be a read error. The chain links TRBV10-3 to TRBJ2-1; the D gene is possibly TRBD2 (6 bases). CDR3 length: 15 amino acids. Germline V gene sequence: CDR1 ENHRY, CDR2 SYGVKD. For the CDR3, the DNA is TGTGCCATCAGTAAGTCGGCGGGACCCTACAATGAGCAGTTCTTC. Protein sequence: CAISKSAGPYNEQFF.

This clonotype was seen many times. The chain joins TRBV4-2 to TRBJ2-7, with a tentative D call TRBD1 (5 bases). The CDR3 spans 15 residues. V was trimmed by 0 bases and J by 2 bases, leaving 11 bases between them. CDR1 LGHNA and CDR2 YNFKEQ come from the germline V gene. The DNA of the CDR3 is TGTGCCAGCAGCCAAGAACAGGACGCGACCTACGAGCAGTACTTC. This codes for CASSQEQDATYEQYF.

The V gene is TRBV29-1, the J gene TRBJ2-1; 7 positions match TRBD2. The CDR3 sequence is 15 residues long. Per germline, CDR1 SQVTM and CDR2 ANQGSEA. V gave up 6 bases and J gave up 0 bases; unmatched junction bases: 8. In DNA form, the CDR3 reads TGCAGCGTCCCCCGGGGGGTGAGCTCCTACAATGAGCAGTTCTTC. Its translation: CSVPRGVSSYNEQFF.

This clonotype occurred a few times. The chain couples TRBV7-8 to TRBJ2-7; tentative D call: TRBD1 (6 bases). Germline CDR1 and CDR2: SGHVS and FQNEAQ. Trimming took 7 bases from V and 3 from J, leaving 16 bases between them. The CDR3 extends over 14 amino acids. In DNA form, the CDR3 reads TGTGCCAGCACCTTTTTCGAAGGGGGCTACGAGCAGTACTTC. It is translated as CASTFFEGGYEQYF.

CDR3 in DNA: TGTGCCACCAGCCAGGGACTAGCGGGAGTTTGGGATACGCAGTATTTT. Protein: CATSQGLAGVWDTQYF. The chain has TRBV24-1 and TRBJ2-3, with TRBD2 identical over 14 bases. This CDR3 spans 16 amino acids. From germline, CDR1 is KGHDR and CDR2 SFDVKD. Trimming at V came to 7 bases and at J to 6 bases, leaving 8 bases not matched to a gene.

This clonotype was counted at least ten times. This chain uses TRBV7-2 with TRBJ2-1; weak D call: TRBD1 (5 bases). The germline gives CDR1 SGHTA, CDR2 FQGNSA. V was trimmed by 5 bases and J by 6 bases, leaving 11 bases between them. The CDR3 totals 13 residues. This chain's CDR3 is CASSPGMGNEQFF. Written as DNA, the CDR3 is TGTGCCAGCAGCCCAGGGATGGGCAATGAGCAGTTCTTC.

Ten or more counts support this clonotype. The gene calls are TRBV20-1 and TRBJ2-5; D is uncertain. The V end lost 5 bases, the J end lost 5 bases, and 18 bases lay between the germline ends. This CDR3 spans 14 amino acids. Germline CDR1 is DFQATT and CDR2 is SNEGSKA (reference sequence). CDR3 DNA sequence: TGCAGTGCTTCGTCGTATAGGGCGACGGAGACCCAGTACTTC. Translating it yields CSASSYRATETQYF.